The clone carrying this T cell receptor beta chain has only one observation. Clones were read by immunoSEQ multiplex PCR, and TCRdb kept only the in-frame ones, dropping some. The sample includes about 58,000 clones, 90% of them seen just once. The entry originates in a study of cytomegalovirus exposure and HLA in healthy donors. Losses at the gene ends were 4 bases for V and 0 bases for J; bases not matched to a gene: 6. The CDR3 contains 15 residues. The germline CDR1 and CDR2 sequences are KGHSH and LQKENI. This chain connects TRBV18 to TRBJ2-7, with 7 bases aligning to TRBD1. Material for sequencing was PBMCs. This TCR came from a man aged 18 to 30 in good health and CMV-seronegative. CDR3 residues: CASSLTGALSYEQYF. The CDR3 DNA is TGTGCCAGCTCACTTACAGGGGCCCTCTCCTACGAGCAGTACTTC.